Listed below are T cell receptor beta chains from one sample, sequenced in a study of cytomegalovirus exposure and HLA in healthy donors. Sequencing used immunoSEQ multiplex PCR; TCRdb keeps in-frame clones, though not all of them. The repertoire consists of about 140,000 clones, with about 80% occurring once and the leading ten covering approximately 2.1%. Specimen: PBMCs. All receptors derive from a man aged 25-45 years in good health and CMV-seronegative. The CDR3 runs from the conserved cysteine through the conserved F or W.

V,J,CDR3
TRBV19,TRBJ2-7,CASSPDSSYEQYF
TRBV28,TRBJ2-7,CASSLDLAGEISYEQYF
TRBV19,TRBJ1-2,CASSIAGDYGYTF
TRBV6-1,TRBJ2-4,CASKHQNIQYF
TRBV5-1,TRBJ1-2,CASSLLSDNYGYTF
TRBV7-9,TRBJ1-1,CASRRPFLAEAFF
TRBV30,TRBJ2-5,CANDRGPGETQYF
TRBV27,TRBJ1-5,CASSSRGGTGNQPQHF
TRBV7-9,TRBJ2-2,CASSSPGQGTGELFF
TRBV28,TRBJ1-2,CASSLQLTGDLYGYTF
TRBV5-4,TRBJ1-3,CASSPNSGTGGANTIYF
TRBV15,TRBJ1-6,CATSRLERGSSPLHF
TRBV28,TRBJ1-1,CASSFDGMVVTEAFF
TRBV6-5,TRBJ1-3,CASRAPGGTIYF
TRBV18,TRBJ2-1,CASSPDLAAYNEQFF
TRBV15,TRBJ1-4,CATKGGATNEKLFF
TRBV28,TRBJ2-5,CASSPRTGQETQYF
TRBV6-5,TRBJ1-2,CASSLNLANYGYTF
TRBV5-1,TRBJ2-3,CASSPPLAAGGDTQYF
TRBV28,TRBJ1-1,CASRRSPITEAFF
TRBV10-2,TRBJ2-5,CASSESDRAGETQYF
TRBV7-2,TRBJ1-2,CASSLGGGGYTF
TRBV5-4,TRBJ2-5,CASSLRASGRASETQYF
TRBV7-2,TRBJ2-1,CASSFASGRGHNEQFF
TRBV6-5,TRBJ2-7,CASKVMGSSYEQYF
TRBV28,TRBJ2-7,CASSLRREGLKQYF
TRBV28,TRBJ2-5,CASSSGGGRSTLQETQYF
TRBV11-2,TRBJ1-2,CASSSLTGGHGYTF
TRBV4-3,TRBJ1-2,CASSQEGRGLNYGYTF
TRBV5-4,TRBJ2-3,CASSSQREGTDTQYF
TRBV13,TRBJ1-1,CASSSDRGWNTEAFF
TRBV5-1,TRBJ2-2,CASSLGTGSAGELFF
TRBV27,TRBJ1-3,CASSPWAGRSHSGNTIYF
TRBV7-2,TRBJ2-1,CASSDTGTRTNEQFF
TRBV2,TRBJ1-3,CASSLQVISGNTIYF
TRBV7-2,TRBJ2-7,CASSLRWTGNYEQYF
TRBV2,TRBJ2-1,CASSFGTSGYNEQFF